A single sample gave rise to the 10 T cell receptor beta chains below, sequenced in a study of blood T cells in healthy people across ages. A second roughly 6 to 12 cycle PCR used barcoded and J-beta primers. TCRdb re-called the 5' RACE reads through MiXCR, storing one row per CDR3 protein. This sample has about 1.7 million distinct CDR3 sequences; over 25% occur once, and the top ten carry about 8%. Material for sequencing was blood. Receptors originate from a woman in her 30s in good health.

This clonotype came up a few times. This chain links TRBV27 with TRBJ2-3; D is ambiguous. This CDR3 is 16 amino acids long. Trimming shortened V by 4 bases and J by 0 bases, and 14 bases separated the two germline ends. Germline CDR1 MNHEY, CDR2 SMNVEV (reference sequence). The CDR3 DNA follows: TGTGCCAGCAGTTCAACCAGACAACCCAGCACAGATACGCAGTATTTT. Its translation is CASSSTRQPSTDTQYF.

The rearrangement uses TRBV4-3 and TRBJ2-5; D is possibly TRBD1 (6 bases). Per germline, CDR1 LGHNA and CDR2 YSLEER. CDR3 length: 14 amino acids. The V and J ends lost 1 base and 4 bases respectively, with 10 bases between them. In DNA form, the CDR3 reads TGCGCCAGCAGCCAAGGGAGCAGGGGAGAGACCCAGTACTTC. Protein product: CASSQGSRGETQYF.

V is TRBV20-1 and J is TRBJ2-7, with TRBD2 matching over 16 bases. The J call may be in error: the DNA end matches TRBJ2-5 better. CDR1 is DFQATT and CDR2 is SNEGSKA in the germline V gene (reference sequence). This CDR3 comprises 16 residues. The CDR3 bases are TGCAGTGCTCTTGGGACTAGCGGGAGGGCCTACGGGACCCAGTACTTC. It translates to CSALGTSGRAYGTQYF.

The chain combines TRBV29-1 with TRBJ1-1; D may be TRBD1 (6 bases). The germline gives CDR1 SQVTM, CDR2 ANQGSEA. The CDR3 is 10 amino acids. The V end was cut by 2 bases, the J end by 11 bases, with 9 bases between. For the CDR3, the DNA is TGCAGCGTTGAACAGGGGTTTGCTTTCTTT. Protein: CSVEQGFAFF.

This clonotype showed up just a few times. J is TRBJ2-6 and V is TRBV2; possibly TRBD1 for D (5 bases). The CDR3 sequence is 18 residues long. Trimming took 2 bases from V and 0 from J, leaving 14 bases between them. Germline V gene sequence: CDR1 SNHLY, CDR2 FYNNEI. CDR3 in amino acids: CASSERAGIVSGANVLTF. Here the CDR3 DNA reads TGTGCCAGCAGTGAAAGGGCAGGGATCGTCTCTGGGGCCAACGTCCTGACTTTC.

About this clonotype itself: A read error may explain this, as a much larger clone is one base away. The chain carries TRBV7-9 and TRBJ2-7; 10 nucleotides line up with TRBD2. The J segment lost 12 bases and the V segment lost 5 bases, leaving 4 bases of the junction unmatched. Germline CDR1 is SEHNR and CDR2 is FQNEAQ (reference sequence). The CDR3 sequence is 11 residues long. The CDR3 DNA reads TGTGCCAGCAGCCGGACTAGCGGTTGGTACTTC. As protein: CASSRTSGWYF.

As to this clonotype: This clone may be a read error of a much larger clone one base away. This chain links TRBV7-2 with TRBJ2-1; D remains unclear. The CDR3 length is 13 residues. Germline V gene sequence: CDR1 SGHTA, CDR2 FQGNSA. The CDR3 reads CVSSLVWLDEQFF. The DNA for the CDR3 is TGTGTCAGCAGCTTAGTGTGGCTAGATGAGCAGTTCTTC.

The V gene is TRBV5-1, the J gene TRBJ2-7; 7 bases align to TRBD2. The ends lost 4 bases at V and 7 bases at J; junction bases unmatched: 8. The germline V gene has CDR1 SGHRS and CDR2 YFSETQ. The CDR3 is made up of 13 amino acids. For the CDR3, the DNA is TGCGCCAGCAGCAGCACACCCGGGGGGGAGCAGTACTTC. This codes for CASSSTPGGEQYF.

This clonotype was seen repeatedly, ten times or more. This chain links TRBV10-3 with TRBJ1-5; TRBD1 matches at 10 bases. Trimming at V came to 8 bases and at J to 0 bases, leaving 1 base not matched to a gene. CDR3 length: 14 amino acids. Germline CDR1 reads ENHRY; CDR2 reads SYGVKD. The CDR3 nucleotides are TGTGCCATCGGGACAGGGGATAGCAATCAGCCCCAGCATTTT. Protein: CAIGTGDSNQPQHF.

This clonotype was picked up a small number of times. This chain's CDR3 is CASSLGGLRGADTQYF. CDR3 DNA sequence: TGTGCCAGCAGCTTGGGGGGGCTTAGGGGGGCAGATACGCAGTATTTT. The V call is TRBV7-2, the J call TRBJ2-3; D is possibly TRBD2 (7 bases). In germline, CDR1 is SGHTA, CDR2 FQGNSA. There are 16 residues in the CDR3. Trimming removed 3 bases from V and 4 bases from J, with 17 bases in between.